These T cell receptor beta chains were read from a single sample in a study of CD8+ T cells in alopecia areata. Profiled with immunoSEQ multiplex PCR; TCRdb holds only in-frame clones, not every one. The sample lists some 110,000 clones; 55% to 65% were seen once. The sequenced sample consisted of CD4+ T cells sorted from blood. These receptors were obtained from a human donor in good health. Both conserved end residues are part of each CDR3. D genes are given only for firm matches. Size tells how often a clone was seen (once, few, many) or the class of an expanded clone, and some rows leave it out.

len	abundance	v_gene	d_gene	j_gene	CDR3nt	CDR3aa
15	once	TRBV6-5	.	TRBJ1-4	TGTGCCAGCAGTGACTTGGGAGGGGTTGGGGAAAAACTGTTTTTT	CASSDLGGVGEKLFF
15	few	TRBV7-9	.	TRBJ1-4	TGTGCCAGCAGCCCCTGGGGCAGCATTAATGAAAAACTGTTTTTT	CASSPWGSINEKLFF
13	.	TRBV2	TRBD1	TRBJ2-7	TGTGCCAGCAACACAGGGACAGTTTCGAAGCAGTACTTC	CASNTGTVSKQYF
14	.	TRBV18	.	TRBJ1-2	TGTGCCAGCTCACCACCGGGGGGGTCCTATGGCTACACCTTC	CASSPPGGSYGYTF
13	.	TRBV27	.	TRBJ1-2	TGTGCCAGCAGTGTATCAAGGAACTATGGCTACACCTTC	CASSVSRNYGYTF
15	few	TRBV4-1	TRBD2	TRBJ2-1	TGCGCCAGCAGCCCAAAGCGGGGGGGCCATACTGAGCAGTTCTTC	CASSPKRGGHTEQFF
13	.	TRBV5-4	.	TRBJ1-1	TGTGCCAGCAGCTTAACAAGGGGGACTGAAGCTTTCTTT	CASSLTRGTEAFF
15	few	TRBV29-1	TRBD1	TRBJ1-1	TGCAGCGCCAACCAGCCCCAGGGGGCGAACACTGAAGCTTTCTTT	CSANQPQGANTEAFF
11	.	TRBV7-2	.	TRBJ2-7	TGTGCCAGCAGCCGCGAAAGCGAGCAGTACTTC	CASSRESEQYF
14	.	TRBV29-1	.	TRBJ1-1	TGCAGCGTTGTGGGGGGCCACCGTGGCACTGAAGCTTTCTTT	CSVVGGHRGTEAFF
12	few	TRBV30	.	TRBJ1-2	TGTGCCTGGAGTGAACAGGGCTTTGGCTACACCTTC	CAWSEQGFGYTF
12	.	TRBV6-5	.	TRBJ2-1	TGTGCCAGCAGTTACCTAGGGAATGAGCAGTTCTTC	CASSYLGNEQFF
14	.	TRBV4-2	.	TRBJ2-3	TGTGCCAGCAGCCTCGAAACCGGGGCAGATACGCAGTATTTT	CASSLETGADTQYF
14	.	TRBV27	TRBD1	TRBJ2-4	TGTGCCAGCAGCCTTGGACAGGGGAGAAACATTCAGTACTTC	CASSLGQGRNIQYF
15	.	TRBV30	TRBD2	TRBJ2-2	TGTGCCTGGGGAAGTAGCGGGGGGCCTACCGGGGAGCTGTTTTTT	CAWGSSGGPTGELFF
15	.	TRBV30	.	TRBJ2-5	TGTGCCTGGAGTGGAGGACCTGCGACTATCGCGACCCAGTACTTC	CAWSGGPATIATQYF
14	.	TRBV7-9	.	TRBJ2-5	TGTGCCAGCAGCCTTAGCAGGTCTCGGGAGACCCAGTACTTC	CASSLSRSRETQYF
13	.	TRBV5-6	TRBD1	TRBJ1-2	TGTGCCAGCATCGGACAGGGTAGCTATGGCTACACCTTC	CASIGQGSYGYTF
14	.	TRBV5-1	TRBD1	TRBJ2-7	TGCGCCAGCAGCTTCGGACAGGGGGATGGAGAGCAGTACTTC	CASSFGQGDGEQYF
13	.	TRBV29-1	TRBD1	TRBJ2-7	TGCAGCGTTGGTGGGACAGGGCCCTACGAGCAGTACTTC	CSVGGTGPYEQYF
14	.	TRBV5-6	TRBD1	TRBJ1-1	TGTGCCAGCAGCTTCCGAGTCGGGACAGCTGAAGCTTTCTTT	CASSFRVGTAEAFF
14	.	TRBV5-8	TRBD2	TRBJ2-3	TGTGCCAGCAGCCTCGGGACTACCACAGATACGCAGTATTTT	CASSLGTTTDTQYF
13	.	TRBV6-1	.	TRBJ2-7	TGTGCCAGCAGTGCCGCCGGACACACCGAGCAGTACTTC	CASSAAGHTEQYF
14	few	TRBV7-2	.	TRBJ2-5	TGTGCCAGCAGCCTTTATCGGATCCAAGAGACCCAGTACTTC	CASSLYRIQETQYF
13	few	TRBV6-5	.	TRBJ1-2	TGTGCCAGCAGTTACTCGGGAGGGAAGGGCTACACCTTC	CASSYSGGKGYTF
13	few	TRBV18	.	TRBJ2-1	TGTGCCAGCTCACCCAGTAGCCCCAATGAGCAGTTCTTC	CASSPSSPNEQFF
17	.	TRBV5-6	TRBD2	TRBJ2-3	TGTGCCAGCAGCTGGGAATTGGGCGGGGGGAGCACAGATACGCAGTATTTT	CASSWELGGGSTDTQYF
17	few	TRBV7-9	TRBD2	TRBJ2-5	TGTGCCAGCAGTTTACCACCGGGACTAGCGAACCAAGAGACCCAGTACTTC	CASSLPPGLANQETQYF
14	.	TRBV5-1	.	TRBJ1-1	TGCGCCAGCAGCTTGGTGCAGGGGAGCACTGAAGCTTTCTTT	CASSLVQGSTEAFF
16	.	TRBV29-1	TRBD1	TRBJ2-2	TGCAGCGTTGTTGCCAGGGGGTCGACGAACACCGGGGAGCTGTTTTTT	CSVVARGSTNTGELFF
14	.	TRBV29-1	.	TRBJ2-3	TGCAGCGTTGTAAGGGACACTAGCACAGATACGCAGTATTTT	CSVVRDTSTDTQYF
16	.	TRBV29-1	TRBD2	TRBJ2-5	TGCAGCGCCGGGACTAGCGGGGGTTCCATTCAAGAGACCCAGTACTTC	CSAGTSGGSIQETQYF
14	.	TRBV11-2	.	TRBJ1-2	TGTGCCAGCAGCCATCCGGGGCAGAGAAATGGCTACACCTTC	CASSHPGQRNGYTF
15	.	TRBV19	TRBD1	TRBJ1-5	TGTGCCAGTAGGACCGACAGGGCTAGCAATCAGCCCCAGCATTTT	CASRTDRASNQPQHF
14	.	TRBV2	.	TRBJ1-3	TGTGCCAGCAGTGAGATCAACTCTGGAAACACCATATATTTT	CASSEINSGNTIYF
12	once	TRBV2	.	TRBJ1-2	TGTGCCAGCACGGATCAGAGCTATGGCTACACCTTC	CASTDQSYGYTF
14	.	TRBV29-1	.	TRBJ1-2	TGCAGCGTTGAGGTAGTCGGGTCGTCGTATGGCTACACCTTC	CSVEVVGSSYGYTF
12	.	TRBV29-1	TRBD1	TRBJ1-2	TGCAGCGTTGTCCAGGGGGTCTATGGCTACACCTTC	CSVVQGVYGYTF
11	.	TRBV29-1	TRBD1	TRBJ1-1	TGCAGCGTCGACAGGGGGACTGAAGCTTTCTTT	CSVDRGTEAFF
15	few	TRBV27	TRBD1	TRBJ2-7	TGTGCCAGCAGTTTAGATGGGACAGAGTCCTACGAGCAGTACTTC	CASSLDGTESYEQYF
11	.	TRBV25-1	.	TRBJ2-7	TGTGCCAGCAGTGAAATCTACGAGCAGTACTTC	CASSEIYEQYF